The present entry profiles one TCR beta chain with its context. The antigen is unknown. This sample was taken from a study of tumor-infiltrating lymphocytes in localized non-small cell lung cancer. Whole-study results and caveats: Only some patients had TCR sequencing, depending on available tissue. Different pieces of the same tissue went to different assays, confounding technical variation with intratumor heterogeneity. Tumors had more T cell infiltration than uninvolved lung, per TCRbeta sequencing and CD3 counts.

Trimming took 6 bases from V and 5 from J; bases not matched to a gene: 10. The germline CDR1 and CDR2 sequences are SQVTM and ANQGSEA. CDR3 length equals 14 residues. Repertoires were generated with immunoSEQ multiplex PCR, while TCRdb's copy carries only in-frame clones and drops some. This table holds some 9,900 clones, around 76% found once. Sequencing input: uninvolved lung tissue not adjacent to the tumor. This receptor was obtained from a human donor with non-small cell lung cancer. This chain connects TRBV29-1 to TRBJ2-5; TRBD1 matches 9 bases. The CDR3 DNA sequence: TGCAGCGTGGTACAGGGGGCGCGGGAGGAGACCCAGTACTTC. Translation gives CSVVQGAREETQYF. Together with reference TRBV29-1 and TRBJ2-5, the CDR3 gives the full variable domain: SAVISQKPSRDICQRGTSLTIQCQVDSQVTMMFWYRQQPGQSLTLIATANQGSEATYESGFVIDKFPISRPNLTFSTLTVSNMSPEDSSIYLCSVVQGAREETQYFGPGTRLLVL.